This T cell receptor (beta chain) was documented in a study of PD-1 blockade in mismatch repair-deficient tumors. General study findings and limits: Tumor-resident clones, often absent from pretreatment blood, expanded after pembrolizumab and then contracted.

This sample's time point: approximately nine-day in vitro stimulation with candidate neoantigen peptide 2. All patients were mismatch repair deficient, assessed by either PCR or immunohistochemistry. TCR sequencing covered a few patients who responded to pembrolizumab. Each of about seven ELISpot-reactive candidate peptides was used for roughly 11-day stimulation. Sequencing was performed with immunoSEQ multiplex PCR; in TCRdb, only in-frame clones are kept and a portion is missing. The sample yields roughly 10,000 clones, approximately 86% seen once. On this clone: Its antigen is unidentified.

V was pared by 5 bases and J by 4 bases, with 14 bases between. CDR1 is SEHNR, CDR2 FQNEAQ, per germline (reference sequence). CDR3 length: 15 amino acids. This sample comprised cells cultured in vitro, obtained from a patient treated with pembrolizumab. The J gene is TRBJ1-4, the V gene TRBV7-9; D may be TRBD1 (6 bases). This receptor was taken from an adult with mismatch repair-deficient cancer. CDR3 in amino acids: CASSLQQGDNEKLFF. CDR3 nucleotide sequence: TGTGCCAGCAGCCTCCAACAGGGAGATAATGAAAAACTGTTTTTT.